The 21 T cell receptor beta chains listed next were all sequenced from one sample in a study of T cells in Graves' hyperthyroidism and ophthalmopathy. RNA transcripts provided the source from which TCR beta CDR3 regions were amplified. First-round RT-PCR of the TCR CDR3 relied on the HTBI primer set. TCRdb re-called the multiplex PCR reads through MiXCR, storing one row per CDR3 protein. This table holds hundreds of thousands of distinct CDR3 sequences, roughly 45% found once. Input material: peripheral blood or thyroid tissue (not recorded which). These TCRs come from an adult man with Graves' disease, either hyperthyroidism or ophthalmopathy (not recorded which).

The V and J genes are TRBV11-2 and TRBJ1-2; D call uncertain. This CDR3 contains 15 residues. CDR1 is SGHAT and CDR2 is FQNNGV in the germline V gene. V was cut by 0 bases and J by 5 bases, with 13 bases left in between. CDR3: CASSLDRSELYGYTF. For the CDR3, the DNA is TGTGCCAGCAGCTTAGATCGGAGCGAGCTTTATGGCTACACCTTC.

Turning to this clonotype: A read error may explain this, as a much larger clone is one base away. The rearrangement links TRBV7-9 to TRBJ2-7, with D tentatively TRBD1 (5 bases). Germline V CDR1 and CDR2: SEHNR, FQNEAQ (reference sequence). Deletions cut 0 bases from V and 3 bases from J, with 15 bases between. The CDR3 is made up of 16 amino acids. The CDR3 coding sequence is TGTGCCAGCAGCTTAGCAGGGGATGCAGGCCGCTACGAGCAGTACTTC. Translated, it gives CASSLAGDAGRYEQYF. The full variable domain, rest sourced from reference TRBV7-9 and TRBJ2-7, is DTGVSQNPRHKITKRGQNVTFRCDPISEHNRLYWYRQTLGQGPEFLTYFQNEAQLEKSRLLSDRFSAERPKGSFSTLEIQRTEQGDSAMYLCASSLAGDAGRYEQYFGPGTRLTVT.

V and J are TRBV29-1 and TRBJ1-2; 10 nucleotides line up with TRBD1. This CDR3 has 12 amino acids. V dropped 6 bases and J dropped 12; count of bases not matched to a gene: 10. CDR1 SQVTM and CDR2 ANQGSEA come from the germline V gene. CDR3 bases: TGCAGCGTGACCGGGACAGGGGCTGGAAACACCTTC. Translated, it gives CSVTGTGAGNTF. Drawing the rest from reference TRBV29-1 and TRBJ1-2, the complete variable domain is SAVISQKPSRDICQRGTSLTIQCQVDSQVTMMFWYRQQPGQSLTLIATANQGSEATYESGFVIDKFPISRPNLTFSTLTVSNMSPEDSSIYLCSVTGTGAGNTFGSGTRLTVV.

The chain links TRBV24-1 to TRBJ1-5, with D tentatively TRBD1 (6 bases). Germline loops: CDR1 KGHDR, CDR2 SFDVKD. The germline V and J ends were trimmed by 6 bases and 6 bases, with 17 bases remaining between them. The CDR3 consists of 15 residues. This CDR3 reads CATSSGRGWFQPQHF. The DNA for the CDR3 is TGTGCCACCAGTTCAGGCAGGGGTTGGTTTCAGCCCCAGCATTTT.

CDR3 DNA: TGTGCCAGCAGTTGGGACAGTCCTACTGAAGCTTTCTTT. Translation: CASSWDSPTEAFF. This chain joins TRBV6-5 and TRBJ1-1; 7 bases match TRBD1. V shed 4 bases and J 5 bases; nucleotides not matched to a gene: 4. CDR1 MNHEY and CDR2 SVGAGI come from the germline V gene. This CDR3 region has 13 residues.

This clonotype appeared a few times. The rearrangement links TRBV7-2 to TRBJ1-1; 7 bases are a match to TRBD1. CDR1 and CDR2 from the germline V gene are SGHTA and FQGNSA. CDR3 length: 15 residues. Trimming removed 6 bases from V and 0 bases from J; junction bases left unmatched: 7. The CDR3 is CASSITGTVNTEAFF. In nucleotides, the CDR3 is TGTGCCAGCAGTATAACCGGGACAGTGAACACTGAAGCTTTCTTT.

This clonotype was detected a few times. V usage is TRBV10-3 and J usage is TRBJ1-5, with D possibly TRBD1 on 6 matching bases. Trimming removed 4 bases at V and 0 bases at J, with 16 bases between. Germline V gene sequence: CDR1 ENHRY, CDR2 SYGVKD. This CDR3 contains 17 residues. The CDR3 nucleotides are TGTGCCATCAGTGTTTTTGGGTCAGGGGTTAGCAATCAGCCCCAGCATTTT. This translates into CAISVFGSGVSNQPQHF.

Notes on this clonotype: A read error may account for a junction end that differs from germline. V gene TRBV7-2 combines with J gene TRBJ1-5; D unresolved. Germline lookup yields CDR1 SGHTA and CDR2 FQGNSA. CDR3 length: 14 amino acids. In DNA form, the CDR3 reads TGCGCCAGCAGCGACCGTCACGGGAGTCAGCCCCAGCATTTT. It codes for CASSDRHGSQPQHF.

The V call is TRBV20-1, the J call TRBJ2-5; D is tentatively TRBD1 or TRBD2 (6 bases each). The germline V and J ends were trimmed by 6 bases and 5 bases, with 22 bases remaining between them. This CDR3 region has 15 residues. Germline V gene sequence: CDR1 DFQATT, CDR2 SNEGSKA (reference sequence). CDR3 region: CSATRGQGTVETQYF. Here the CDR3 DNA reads TGCAGTGCCACCCGGGGCCAGGGGACTGTGGAGACCCAGTACTTC.

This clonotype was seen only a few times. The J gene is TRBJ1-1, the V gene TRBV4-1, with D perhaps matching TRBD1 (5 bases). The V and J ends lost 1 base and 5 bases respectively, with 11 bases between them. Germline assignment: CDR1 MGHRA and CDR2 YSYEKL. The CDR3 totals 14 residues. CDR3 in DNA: TGCGCCAGCAGCCAAGGAAAGGGGCGAACTGAAGCTTTCTTT. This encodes CASSQGKGRTEAFF.

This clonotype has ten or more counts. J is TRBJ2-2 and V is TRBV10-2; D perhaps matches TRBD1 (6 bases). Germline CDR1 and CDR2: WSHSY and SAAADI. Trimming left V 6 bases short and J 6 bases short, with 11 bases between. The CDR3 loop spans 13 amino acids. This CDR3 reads CASRGNRAGELFF. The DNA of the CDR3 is TGCGCCAGCAGGGGTAACAGGGCCGGGGAGCTGTTTTTT.

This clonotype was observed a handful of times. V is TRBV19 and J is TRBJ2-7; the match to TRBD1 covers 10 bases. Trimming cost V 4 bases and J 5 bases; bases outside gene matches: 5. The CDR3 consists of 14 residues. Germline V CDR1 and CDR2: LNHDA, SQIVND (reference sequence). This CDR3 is CASSTPGQGNEQYF. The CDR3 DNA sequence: TGTGCCAGTAGTACGCCGGGACAGGGGAACGAGCAGTACTTC.

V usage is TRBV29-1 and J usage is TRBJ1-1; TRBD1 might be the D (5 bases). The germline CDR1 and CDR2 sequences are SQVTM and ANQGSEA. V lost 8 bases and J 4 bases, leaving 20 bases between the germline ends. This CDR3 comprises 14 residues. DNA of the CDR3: TGCAGCTTGGCCAAAGGGAAGGGGCGCACTGAAGCTTTCTTT. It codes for CSLAKGKGRTEAFF. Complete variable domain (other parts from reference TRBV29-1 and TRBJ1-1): SAVISQKPSRDICQRGTSLTIQCQVDSQVTMMFWYRQQPGQSLTLIATANQGSEATYESGFVIDKFPISRPNLTFSTLTVSNMSPEDSSIYLCSLAKGKGRTEAFFGQGTRLTVV.

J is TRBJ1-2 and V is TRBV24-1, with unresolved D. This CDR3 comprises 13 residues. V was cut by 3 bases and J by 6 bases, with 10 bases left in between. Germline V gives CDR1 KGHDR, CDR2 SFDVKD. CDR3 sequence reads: CATSDGGMDGYTF. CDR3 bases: TGTGCCACCAGTGATGGCGGGATGGATGGCTACACCTTC.

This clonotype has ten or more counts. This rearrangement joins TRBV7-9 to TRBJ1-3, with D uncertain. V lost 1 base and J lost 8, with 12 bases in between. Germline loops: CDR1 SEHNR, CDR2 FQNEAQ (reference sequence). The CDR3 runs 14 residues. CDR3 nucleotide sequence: TGTGCCAGCAGCTTAGAGGGCAGTGCAGACACCATATATTTT. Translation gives CASSLEGSADTIYF.

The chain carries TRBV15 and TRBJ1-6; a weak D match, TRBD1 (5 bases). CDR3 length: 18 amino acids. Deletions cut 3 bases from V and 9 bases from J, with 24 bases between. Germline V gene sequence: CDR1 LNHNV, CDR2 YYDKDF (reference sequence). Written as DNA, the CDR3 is TGTGCCACCAGCAGCTTGGGGCAAGGCGGGCCGGAAGGTTCACCCCTCCACTTT. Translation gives CATSSLGQGGPEGSPLHF.

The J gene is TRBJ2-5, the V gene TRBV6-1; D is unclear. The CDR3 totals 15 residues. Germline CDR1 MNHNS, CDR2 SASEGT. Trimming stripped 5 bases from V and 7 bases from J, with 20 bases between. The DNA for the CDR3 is TGTGCCAGCAGTCCCCTTGAGACGGTGAAGGCGACCCAGTACTTC. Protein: CASSPLETVKATQYF.

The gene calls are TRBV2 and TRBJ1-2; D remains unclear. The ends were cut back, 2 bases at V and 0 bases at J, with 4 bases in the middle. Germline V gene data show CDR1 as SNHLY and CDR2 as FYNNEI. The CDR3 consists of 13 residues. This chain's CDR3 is CASSESPNYGYTF. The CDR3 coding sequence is TGTGCCAGCAGTGAATCACCTAACTATGGCTACACCTTC.

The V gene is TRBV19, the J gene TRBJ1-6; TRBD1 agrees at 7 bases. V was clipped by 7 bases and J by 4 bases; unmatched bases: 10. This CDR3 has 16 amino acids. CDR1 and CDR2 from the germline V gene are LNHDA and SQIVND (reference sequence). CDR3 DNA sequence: TGTGCCAGTAACGCTGGACAGGCCTATTATAATTCACCCCTCCACTTT. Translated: CASNAGQAYYNSPLHF.

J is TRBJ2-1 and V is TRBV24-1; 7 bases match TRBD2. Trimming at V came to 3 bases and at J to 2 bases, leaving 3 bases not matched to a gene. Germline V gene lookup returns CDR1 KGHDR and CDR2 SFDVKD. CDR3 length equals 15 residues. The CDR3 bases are TGTGCCACCAGTGATACCAGCGGGACCTACAATGAGCAGTTCTTC. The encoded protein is CATSDTSGTYNEQFF.

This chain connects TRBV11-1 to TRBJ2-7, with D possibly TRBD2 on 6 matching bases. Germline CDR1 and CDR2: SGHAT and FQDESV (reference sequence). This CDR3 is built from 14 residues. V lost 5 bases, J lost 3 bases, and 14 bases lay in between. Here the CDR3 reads CASSPSRGDYEQYF. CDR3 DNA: TGTGCCAGCAGCCCGAGCCGCGGGGACTACGAGCAGTACTTC. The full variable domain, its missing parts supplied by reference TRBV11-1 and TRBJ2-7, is EAEVAQSPRYKITEKSQAVAFWCDPISGHATLYWYRQILGQGPELLVQFQDESVVDDSQLPKDRFSAERLKGVDSTLKIQPAELGDSAMYLCASSPSRGDYEQYFGPGTRLTVT.